These 9 T cell receptor beta chains were sequenced from one sample in a study of T cell changes during pregnancy in multiple sclerosis. The method was immunoSEQ multiplex PCR; TCRdb's version includes in-frame clones alone and lacks a portion of them. The sample holds over 80,000 clones, around 93% seen once. Material: peripheral blood, obtained in the third trimester of pregnancy. The receptors were sampled from a female donor in good health, enrolled as a control in a pregnancy study.

V gene TRBV19 combines with J gene TRBJ2-5; 10 nucleotides match TRBD1. CDR1 is LNHDA and CDR2 is SQIVND in the germline V gene (reference sequence). The J segment lost 4 bases and the V segment lost 6 bases, leaving 5 bases of the junction unmatched. The CDR3 length is 14 residues. DNA for the CDR3: TGTGCCAGTAGCAGACAGGGGGCTCGAGAGACCCAGTACTTC. This gives the protein CASSRQGARETQYF.

For the CDR3, the DNA is TGTGCCAGTAGTATCACTCTAGCGCAAGAGACCCAGTACTTC. Protein product: CASSITLAQETQYF. This chain links TRBV19 with TRBJ2-5; a weak D match, TRBD2 (6 bases). CDR3 length: 14 amino acids. Trimming removed 3 bases at V and 2 bases at J, with 10 bases between. The germline V gene encodes CDR1 LNHDA and CDR2 SQIVND (reference sequence). The variable domain in full, completed from reference TRBV19 and TRBJ2-5, reads DGGITQSPKYLFRKEGQNVTLSCEQNLNHDAMYWYRQDPGQGLRLIYYSQIVNDFQKGDIAEGYSVSREKKESFPLTVTSAQKNPTAFYLCASSITLAQETQYFGPGTRLLVL.

The chain links TRBV28 to TRBJ2-5; D may be TRBD1 (5 bases). The CDR3 is made up of 17 amino acids. Germline V gene data show CDR1 as MDHEN and CDR2 as SYDVKM. V gave up 5 bases and J gave up 5 bases, with 24 bases separating them. CDR3 DNA sequence: TGTGCCAGCAGTGGTATTAACAGGTGGTCGGTTCGGGAGACCCAGTACTTC. It yields the protein CASSGINRWSVRETQYF.

The chain is built from TRBV2 and TRBJ1-2; TRBD1 aligns across 9 bases. V shed 5 bases, J shed 6 bases, and the junction held 4 bases outside the gene matches. Germline V CDR1 and CDR2: SNHLY, FYNNEI. The CDR3 has 13 residues. CDR3 in DNA: TGTGCCAGCAGTAAGGACAGGGGTGATGGCTACACCTTC. Residues: CASSKDRGDGYTF.

CDR3: CASSSLLGLAGSYEQYF. In nucleotides, the CDR3 is TGTGCCAGCAGTTCCCTCCTGGGACTAGCAGGTTCCTACGAGCAGTACTTC. The J gene is TRBJ2-7, the V gene TRBV28, with TRBD2 identical over 9 bases. V was clipped by 4 bases and J by 1 base; unmatched bases: 11. The CDR3 extends over 17 amino acids. Germline CDR1 MDHEN, CDR2 SYDVKM.

This clone was detected only a few times. This chain links TRBV5-4 with TRBJ2-2; 8 bases are a match to TRBD2. The CDR3 is made up of 15 amino acids. Looked up from germline, CDR1 is SGHNT and CDR2 is YYREEE (reference sequence). Trimming cost V 3 bases and J 2 bases; bases outside gene matches: 3. The CDR3 DNA sequence: TGTGCCAGCAGCTCGGGGACTAGAAACACCGGGGAGCTGTTTTTT. Amino acids: CASSSGTRNTGELFF.

This chain links TRBV4-2 with TRBJ2-7; TRBD2 is a possible D gene (6 bases). The CDR3 is 15 amino acids. Looked up from germline, CDR1 is LGHNA and CDR2 is YNFKEQ. V lost 0 bases to trimming and J lost 1 base, with 10 bases between them. CDR3: CASSQEPGSSYEQYF. The CDR3 bases are TGTGCCAGCAGCCAAGAACCCGGGAGTTCCTACGAGCAGTACTTC.

The V and J genes are TRBV1 and TRBJ2-3; TRBD2 is taken as the D call from the table, unchecked against the DNA. TRBV1 corresponds to a pseudogene. The CDR3 length is 20 residues. CDR3 residues: CTSSQEGRGVLAESTDTQYF. CDR3 DNA: TGCACCAGCAGCCAAGAGGGGCGGGGTGTGCTAGCGGAGAGCACAGATACGCAGTATTTT.

The gene calls are TRBV7-9 and TRBJ1-4; 8 nucleotides align to TRBD1. The junction had 13 bases not matched to a gene; V was cut back by 5 bases and J by 8 bases. The CDR3 extends over 16 amino acids. Germline V lookup: CDR1 SEHNR, CDR2 FQNEAQ (reference sequence). In nucleotides, the CDR3 is TGTGCCAGCAGCATAAACCTTAGGACAGGGAAAGAAAAACTGTTTTTT. Amino acids: CASSINLRTGKEKLFF.